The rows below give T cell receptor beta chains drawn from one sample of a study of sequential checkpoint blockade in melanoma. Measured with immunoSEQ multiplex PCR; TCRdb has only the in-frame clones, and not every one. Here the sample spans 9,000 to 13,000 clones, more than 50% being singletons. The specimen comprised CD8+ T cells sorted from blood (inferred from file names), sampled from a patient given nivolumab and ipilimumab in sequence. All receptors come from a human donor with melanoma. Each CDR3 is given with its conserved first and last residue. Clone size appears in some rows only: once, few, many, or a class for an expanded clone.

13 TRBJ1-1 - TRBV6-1 CASSYQGWGEAFF
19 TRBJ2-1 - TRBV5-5 CASSFLSGLAALSYNEQFF
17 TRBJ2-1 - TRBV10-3 CAISEPLGTGVHNEQFF
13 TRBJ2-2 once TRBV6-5 CASSGRLNGELFF
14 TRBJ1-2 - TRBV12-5 CASGFQAGVYGYTF
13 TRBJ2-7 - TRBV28 CASSYGGRYEQYF
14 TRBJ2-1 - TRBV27 CASSPGQGYNEQFF
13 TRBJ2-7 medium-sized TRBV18 CASSPPDRGEQYF
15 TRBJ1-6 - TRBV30 CAWTPGTGANSPLHF
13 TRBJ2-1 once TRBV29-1 CSAGLGSYNEQFF
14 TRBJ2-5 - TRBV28 CASSFGTYKGTQYF
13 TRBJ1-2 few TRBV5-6 CASRADRVDGYTF
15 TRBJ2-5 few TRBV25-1 CASSEPSSGEETQYF
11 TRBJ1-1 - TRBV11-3 CASSVQRKAFF
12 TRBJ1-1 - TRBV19 CASSDYNTEAFF
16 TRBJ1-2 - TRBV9 CASSGSRDRGNYGYTF
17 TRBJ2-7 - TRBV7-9 CASSFPGGPGQGYEQYF
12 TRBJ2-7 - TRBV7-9 CASSLISGEQYF
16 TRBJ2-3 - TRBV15 CATSSEITQRADTQYF
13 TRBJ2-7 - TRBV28 CASSLTGSYEQYF